This TCR beta chain originates from a study of blood T cell repertoires in COVID-19. Background on the study: Samples taken during acute and convalescent COVID-19 were collected in the United States, Italy and Spain. T cells, B-cell-depleted T cells, or PBMCs provided the cDNA or gDNA that served as material.

The CDR3 runs 12 residues. CDR1 MNHEY and CDR2 SMNVEV come from the germline V gene (reference sequence). The V end lost 5 bases, the J end lost 10 bases, and 15 bases lay between the germline ends. Per the original methods: Reference gene primer amplification gave nucleated cell count estimates. The method was immunoSEQ multiplex PCR; TCRdb's version includes in-frame clones alone and lacks a portion of them. That table is the source of V, J and clone size, and D and trimming were worked out from the DNA. The sample records about 45,000 clones, roughly 84% being singletons. This receptor was obtained from a woman aged 80 or over with acute or convalescent COVID-19. The chain combines TRBV27 with TRBJ2-7; D possibly corresponds to TRBD2 (6 bases). The sample consisted of peripheral blood. CDR3 coding DNA: TGTGCCAGCAGTCCCTCCGGGCGGGATCAGTACTTC. Translating it yields CASSPSGRDQYF.